Here is one T cell receptor (beta chain) with its context. The germline V gene has CDR1 LNHDA and CDR2 SQIVND (reference sequence). The ends were cut back, 8 bases at V and 9 bases at J, with 11 bases in the middle. The CDR3 covers 11 residues. These data belong to a study of CD8+ T cells in alopecia areata. Across the study: Tofacitinib exposure lasted 6 to 18 months, followed by 6 months off drug.

Extraction and reverse transcription of RNA yielded cDNA as the sequencing template. The table came from immunoSEQ multiplex PCR; TCRdb's copy has only in-frame clones and leaves some out. The repertoire holds roughly 170,000 clones, with 59% as singletons. This specimen consisted of CD4+ T cells sorted from blood, obtained at week 0. This sequence originates from a human donor with alopecia areata. J is TRBJ2-1 and V is TRBV19; D not resolved. The CDR3: CASSNWGEQFF. CDR3 nucleotide sequence: TGTGCCAGTTCAAATTGGGGTGAGCAGTTCTTC. Drawing the rest from reference TRBV19 and TRBJ2-1, the complete variable domain is DGGITQSPKYLFRKEGQNVTLSCEQNLNHDAMYWYRQDPGQGLRLIYYSQIVNDFQKGDIAEGYSVSREKKESFPLTVTSAQKNPTAFYLCASSNWGEQFFGPGTRLTVL.